This TCR beta chain is from a study of blood T cells in healthy people across ages. With a J-beta primer mix and a sample-barcoded 5' primer, a second PCR ran about 6 to 11 cycles. A 12-random-nucleotide template-switch adaptor tagged each cDNA molecule. In TCRdb, the 5' RACE reads were re-called with MiXCR into one record per CDR3 protein. Here the sample spans more than 1,000,000 distinct CDR3 sequences, roughly a quarter being singletons. Per germline, CDR1 LGHNT and CDR2 FRNRAP. The CDR3 length is 15 residues. The ends lost 5 bases at V and 4 bases at J; junction bases unmatched: 7. The same specimen was also included in a second study, on T cells of mothers and their children. As that study records: Five or six children, together with their three healthy Caucasian mothers, made up the donors. The whole RNA yield was converted to cDNA, around 1.4 ug per 15 ul. During the second PCR, the M1S primer introduced sample barcodes along with 2-4 random nucleotides.

This chain joins TRBV12-5 and TRBJ2-3; TRBD1 matches 9 bases. This TCR derives from a girl aged 2 to 10 in good health. Input material: blood. The CDR3 DNA reads as TGTGCTAGTGGTGGGACAGGGAGTATAGCAGATACGCAGTATTTT. It encodes CASGGTGSIADTQYF.